The rows below give T cell receptor beta chains drawn from one sample of a study of blood T cell repertoires in COVID-19. Produced via immunoSEQ multiplex PCR; TCRdb's table is partial and in-frame only. This table holds 250,000 to 300,000 clones, nearly 90% found once. What was sequenced was PBMCs or T cells enriched from blood (not recorded which). The receptors stem from an older woman who had recovered from COVID-19. Each CDR3 is given with its conserved first and last residue. A D gene is named only where the DNA matches it firmly. Clone size is not always given. Where it is, it says once, few, many or a class for expanded clones.

cdr3_nt cdr3_aa clone_size j_call v_call d_call
TGTGCCAGCAGTTTAGGGGGGCAGGAGACCCAGTACTTC CASSLGGQETQYF . TRBJ2-5 TRBV12-3/TRBV12-4 .
TGCAGTGCTAGTAAACAGGGCAAAAACATTCAGTACTTC CSASKQGKNIQYF . TRBJ2-4 TRBV20-1 .
TGTGCCTGGAGAACAGGGAATCAGCCCCAGCATTTT CAWRTGNQPQHF . TRBJ1-5 TRBV30 .
TGTGCCACCAGCAGGAAGCGGTGGAGTCTTGGGAACTATGGCTACACCTTC CATSRKRWSLGNYGYTF . TRBJ1-2 TRBV15 .
TGCAGCGTTGGGGGATTCGGACATCTTGGCTACACCTTC CSVGGFGHLGYTF . TRBJ1-2 TRBV29-1 .
TGTGCCAGCAGTTTAGGGACTCCCGGTACGCAGTATTTT CASSLGTPGTQYF . TRBJ2-3 TRBV12-3/TRBV12-4 .
TGTGCCAGCAGCTTAGGAGGGTCGGGCAATCAGCCCCAGCATTTT CASSLGGSGNQPQHF . TRBJ1-5 TRBV7-6 .
TGTGCCAGTAGTCCGGAGGGGGCACGGGGCTATGGCTACACCTTC CASSPEGARGYGYTF . TRBJ1-2 TRBV19 TRBD1
TGTGCCAGCAGTTTCTCTTTCTCTGGAAACACCATATATTTT CASSFSFSGNTIYF . TRBJ1-3 TRBV28 .
TGTGCCAGCAGCTTAGTGGCTGGCCATCTAGTTACGCAGTATTTT CASSLVAGHLVTQYF . TRBJ2-3 TRBV7-2 .
TGTGCCAGTAGCCCACGACCCCCCGGACAGTATAATTCACCCCTCCACTTT CASSPRPPGQYNSPLHF . TRBJ1-6 TRBV19 .
TGCGCCAGCAGCTTGGCCAGAGGGGGTGTACAGTTCTACAATGAGCAGTTCTTC CASSLARGGVQFYNEQFF . TRBJ2-1 TRBV5-1 .
TGTGCCAGCCGCCCGGGACAGGGAGCAGGAGAGCAGTACTTC CASRPGQGAGEQYF . TRBJ2-7 TRBV5-4 TRBD1
TGCAGTGCTAGTAGGGCTAGCGGGGGCCGAGCCAAAAACATTCAGTACTTC CSASRASGGRAKNIQYF . TRBJ2-4 TRBV20-1 TRBD2
TGCGCCAGCAGCATAGAACCGGGACTAGCGGGAGTCTACGAGCAGTACTTC CASSIEPGLAGVYEQYF . TRBJ2-7 TRBV5-1 TRBD2
TGTGCCAGCAGCTCAGCCGTAGCGGGAGGGGGGTACGAGCAGTACTTC CASSSAVAGGGYEQYF . TRBJ2-7 TRBV7-6 TRBD2
TGTGCCAGTAGTACCTGGACGGAGGTGGGCGGCTACACCTTC CASSTWTEVGGYTF . TRBJ1-2 TRBV19 .
TGTGCCAGCAGTCCGACGGGACAGGGATTTGGCGAGCAGTACTTC CASSPTGQGFGEQYF . TRBJ2-7 TRBV28 TRBD1
TGCGCCAGCAGCCAAGATGGGACACGGGTGCAAAATGAAAAACTGTTTTTT CASSQDGTRVQNEKLFF . TRBJ1-4 TRBV4-1 .
TGCGCCAGCAGTGCCAACCAGGGTAATGAGCAGTTCTTC CASSANQGNEQFF . TRBJ2-1 TRBV10-1 .
TGTGCCAGCAGTACGAGACAGGGCCCAAGACAGCCCCAGCATTTT CASSTRQGPRQPQHF . TRBJ1-5 TRBV28 TRBD1
TGTGCCAGTAGTCCCAGGGGTTCCTCAATAGCCAAAAACATTCAGTACTTC CASSPRGSSIAKNIQYF . TRBJ2-4 TRBV19 .
TGTGCCAGTAGTATCGGAGGTAAACAAGAGACCCAGTACTTC CASSIGGKQETQYF few TRBJ2-5 TRBV19 .
TGTGCCAGCAGTCAAAACAGGAATAATGAAAAACTGTTTTTT CASSQNRNNEKLFF . TRBJ1-4 TRBV6-5 .
TGCGCCAGCAGCCAAGAGCGGGAGGGGAGGGTAGAGCAGTTCTTC CASSQEREGRVEQFF few TRBJ2-1 TRBV4-1 TRBD2
TGTGCCAGTAGTTCCGGGTTCGGGCAGCCCCAGCATTTT CASSSGFGQPQHF once TRBJ1-5 TRBV19 .
TGTGCCATCAGTGAGGCGGGACGTAACTATGGCTACACCTTC CAISEAGRNYGYTF few TRBJ1-2 TRBV10-3 .
TGCGCCAGCAGCCCATTAGCGGGAGGGAACACCGGGGAGCTGTTTTTT CASSPLAGGNTGELFF . TRBJ2-2 TRBV5-1 TRBD2
TGTGCCAGTATGAATTGGGACAGGGGGCGAAACACCGGGGAGCTGTTTTTT CASMNWDRGRNTGELFF . TRBJ2-2 TRBV19 TRBD1
TGTGCCAGCAGCTTAGACCCGACAGGGGTCGATGAGCAGTTCTTC CASSLDPTGVDEQFF . TRBJ2-1 TRBV11-3 TRBD1
TGTGCCAGCAGCACATACGGACTAGCGGGAGGGTGGGGAGAGACCCAGTACTTC CASSTYGLAGGWGETQYF once TRBJ2-5 TRBV7-8 TRBD2
TGTGCCAGCAGTAGGCCGACTAGCTCCGTCCATGAGCAGTTCTTC CASSRPTSSVHEQFF . TRBJ2-1 TRBV2 TRBD2
TGTGCCAGCTTAGGGGGGGTAGTGGGAGGTCGACAAGCTTTCTTT CASLGGVVGGRQAFF once TRBJ1-1 TRBV6-5 .
TGTGCCAGCAGGGGGGGGTACCTCTACGAGCAGTACTTC CASRGGYLYEQYF . TRBJ2-7 TRBV6-5 TRBD2
TGTGCCAGCAGAACGGGGGGGCTTACCCGGGGCTATGGCTACACCTTC CASRTGGLTRGYGYTF . TRBJ1-2 TRBV11-2 .
TGTGCCACGTCTAGCGGGGTAACGAATGAGCAGTTCTTC CATSSGVTNEQFF . TRBJ2-1 TRBV12-3/TRBV12-4 TRBD2
TGTGCCAGCAGCTCGCGACAGGGGGCCACTGAAGCTTTCTTT CASSSRQGATEAFF . TRBJ1-1 TRBV9 TRBD1
TGTGCCAGCAGCTTAGAGGGTGTGCAGAACACCGGGGAGCTGTTTTTT CASSLEGVQNTGELFF . TRBJ2-2 TRBV7-3 .
TGCAGCGTTGGGACAGGGGGCGGCGAGCAGTACTTC CSVGTGGGEQYF . TRBJ2-7 TRBV29-1 TRBD1
TGTGCCAGCAGCCGAGGACAGGATAATTCACCCCTCCACTTT CASSRGQDNSPLHF . TRBJ1-6 TRBV7-9 TRBD1
TGTGCCAGCAGCTTAGCCCCCGGAGCGAACACCGGGGAGCTGTTTTTT CASSLAPGANTGELFF . TRBJ2-2 TRBV7-8 .
TGCAGTGCTAGGGGCGGACTAATAGAGTACTTC CSARGGLIEYF . TRBJ2-7 TRBV20-1 .
TGCGCCAGCAGCCAAGATGAGTCATCTTGGACTGAAGCTTTCTTT CASSQDESSWTEAFF . TRBJ1-1 TRBV4-1 .
TGTGCCAGCAGCTTAGGTGGGGTCCTTACGGGGAGCAATCAGCCCCAGCATTTT CASSLGGVLTGSNQPQHF . TRBJ1-5 TRBV7-9 .
TGTGCCAGCCTCGGCGGGAGTAAGACCGGGGAGCTGTTTTTT CASLGGSKTGELFF . TRBJ2-2 TRBV28 TRBD2
TGTGCCAGCTCACCACCGACGACAGGGTCCTATAGAGGCTACACCTTC CASSPPTTGSYRGYTF once TRBJ1-2 TRBV18 TRBD1
TGTGCCAGCAGGAACAGGCAGGGATCCTACAATGAGCAGTTCTTC CASRNRQGSYNEQFF . TRBJ2-1 TRBV6-5 .
TGCGCCAGCAGACAGAATAATTCACCCCTCCACTTT CASRQNNSPLHF . TRBJ1-6 TRBV5-1 .
TGTGCCAGCAGCTCAACCGGGACACCTAATGAAAAACTGTTTTTT CASSSTGTPNEKLFF . TRBJ1-4 TRBV7-9 .
TGTGCCAGTAGTATAGTTCATACACGCCAAGAGACCCAGTACTTC CASSIVHTRQETQYF . TRBJ2-5 TRBV19 .
TGTGCCAGCAGTTCGGGGGGTAGAAGCAATCAGCCCCAGCATTTT CASSSGGRSNQPQHF once TRBJ1-5 TRBV9 .
TGTGCCAGTATGATCCGACAGGGGTCGAACAATCAGCCCCAGCATTTT CASMIRQGSNNQPQHF . TRBJ1-5 TRBV19 TRBD1
TGTGCCAGCTCACGCACCGGGACAGGGGATGAAAAACTGTTTTTT CASSRTGTGDEKLFF . TRBJ1-4 TRBV18 TRBD1
TGTGCCAGCGGCACAGGATCGAATTCACCCCTCCACTTT CASGTGSNSPLHF . TRBJ1-6 TRBV11-3 .